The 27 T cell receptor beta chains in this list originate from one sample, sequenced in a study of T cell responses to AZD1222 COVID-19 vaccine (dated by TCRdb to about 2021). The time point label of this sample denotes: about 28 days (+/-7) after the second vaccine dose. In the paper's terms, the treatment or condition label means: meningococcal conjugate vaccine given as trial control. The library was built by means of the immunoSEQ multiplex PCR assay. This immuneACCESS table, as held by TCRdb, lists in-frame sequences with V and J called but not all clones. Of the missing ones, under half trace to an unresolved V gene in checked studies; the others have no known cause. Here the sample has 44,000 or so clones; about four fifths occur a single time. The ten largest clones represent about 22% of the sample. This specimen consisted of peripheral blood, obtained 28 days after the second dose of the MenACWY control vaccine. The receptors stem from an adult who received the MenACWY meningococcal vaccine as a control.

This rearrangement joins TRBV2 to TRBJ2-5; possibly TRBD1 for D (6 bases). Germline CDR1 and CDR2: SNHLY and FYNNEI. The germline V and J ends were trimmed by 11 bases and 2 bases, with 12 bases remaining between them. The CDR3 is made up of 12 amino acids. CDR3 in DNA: TGTGCCGTCTTGGGGGCACAAGAGACCCAGTACTTC. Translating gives CAVLGAQETQYF.

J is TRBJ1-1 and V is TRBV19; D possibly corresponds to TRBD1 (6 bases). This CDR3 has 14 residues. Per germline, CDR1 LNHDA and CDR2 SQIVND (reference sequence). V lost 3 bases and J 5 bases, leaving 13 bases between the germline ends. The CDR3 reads CASSIGGAGTEAFF. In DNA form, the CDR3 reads TGTGCCAGTAGTATTGGGGGGGCAGGGACTGAAGCTTTCTTT.

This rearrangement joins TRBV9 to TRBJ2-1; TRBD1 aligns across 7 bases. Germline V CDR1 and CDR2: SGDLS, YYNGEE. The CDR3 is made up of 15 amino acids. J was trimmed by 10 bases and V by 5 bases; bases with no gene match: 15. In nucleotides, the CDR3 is TGTGCCAGCAGTTCCGACAGGGCCTTCAATGGGGAGCAGTTCTTC. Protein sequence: CASSSDRAFNGEQFF.

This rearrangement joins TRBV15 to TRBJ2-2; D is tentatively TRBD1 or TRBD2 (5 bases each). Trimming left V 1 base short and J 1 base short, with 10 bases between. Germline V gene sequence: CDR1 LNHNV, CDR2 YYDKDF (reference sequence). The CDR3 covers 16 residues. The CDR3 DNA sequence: TGTGCCACCAGCAGAGGTTTGGGGGTGAACACCGGGGAGCTGTTTTTT. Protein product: CATSRGLGVNTGELFF.

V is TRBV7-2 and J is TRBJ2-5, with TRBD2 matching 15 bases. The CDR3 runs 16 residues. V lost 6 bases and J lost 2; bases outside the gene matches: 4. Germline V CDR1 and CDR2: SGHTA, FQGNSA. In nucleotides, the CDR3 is TGTGCCAGCAGATTTGGGACTAGCGGGGGGCAAGAGACCCAGTACTTC. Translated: CASRFGTSGGQETQYF.

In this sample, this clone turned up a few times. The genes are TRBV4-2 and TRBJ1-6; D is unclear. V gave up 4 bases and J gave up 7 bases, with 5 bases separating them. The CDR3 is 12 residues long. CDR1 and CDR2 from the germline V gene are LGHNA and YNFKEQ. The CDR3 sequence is CASSRLNSPLHF. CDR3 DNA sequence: TGTGCCAGCAGCCGATTGAATTCACCCCTCCACTTT.

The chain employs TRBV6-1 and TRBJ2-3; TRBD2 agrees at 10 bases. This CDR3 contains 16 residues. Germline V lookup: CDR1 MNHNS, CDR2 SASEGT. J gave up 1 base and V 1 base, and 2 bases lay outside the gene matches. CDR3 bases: TGTGCCAGCAGTGAAGAGCTAGCGGGGGGCACAGATACGCAGTATTTT. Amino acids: CASSEELAGGTDTQYF.

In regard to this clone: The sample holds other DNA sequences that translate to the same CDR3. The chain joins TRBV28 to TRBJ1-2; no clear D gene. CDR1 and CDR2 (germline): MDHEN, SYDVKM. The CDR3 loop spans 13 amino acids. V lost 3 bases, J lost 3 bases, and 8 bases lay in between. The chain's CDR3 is CASSFLRDYGYTF. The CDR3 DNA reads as TGTGCCAGCAGTTTTCTCCGGGACTATGGCTACACCTTC.

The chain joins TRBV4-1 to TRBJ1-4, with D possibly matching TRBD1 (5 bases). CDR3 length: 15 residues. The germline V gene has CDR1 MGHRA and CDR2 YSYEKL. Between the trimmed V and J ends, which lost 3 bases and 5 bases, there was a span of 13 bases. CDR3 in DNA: TGCGCCAGCAGCCATCTTCCGGGACCCAATGAAAAACTGTTTTTT. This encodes CASSHLPGPNEKLFF.

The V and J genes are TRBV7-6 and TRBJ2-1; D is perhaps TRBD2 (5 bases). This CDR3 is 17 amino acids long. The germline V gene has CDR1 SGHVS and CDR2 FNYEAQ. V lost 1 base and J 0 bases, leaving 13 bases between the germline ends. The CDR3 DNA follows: TGTGCCAGCAGCTTAGTTGTGGCGGGTTACTCCTACAATGAGCAGTTCTTC. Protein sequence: CASSLVVAGYSYNEQFF.

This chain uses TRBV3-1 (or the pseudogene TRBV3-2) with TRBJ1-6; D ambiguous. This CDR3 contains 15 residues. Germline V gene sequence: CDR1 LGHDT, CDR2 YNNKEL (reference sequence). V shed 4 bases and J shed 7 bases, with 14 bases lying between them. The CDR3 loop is CASSRGDLGNSPLHF. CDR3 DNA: TGTGCCAGCAGCCGAGGCGATCTGGGGAATTCACCCCTCCACTTT.

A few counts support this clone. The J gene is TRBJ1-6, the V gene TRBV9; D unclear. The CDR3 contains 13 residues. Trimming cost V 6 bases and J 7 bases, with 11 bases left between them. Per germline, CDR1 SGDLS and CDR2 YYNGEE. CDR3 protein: CASNTVLNSPLHF. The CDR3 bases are TGTGCCAGCAACACAGTCCTCAATTCACCCCTCCACTTT.

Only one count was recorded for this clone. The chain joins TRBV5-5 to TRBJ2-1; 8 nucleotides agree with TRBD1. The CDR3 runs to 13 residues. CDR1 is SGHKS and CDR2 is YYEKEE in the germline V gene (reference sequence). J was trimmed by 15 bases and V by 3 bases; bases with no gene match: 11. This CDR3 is CASSWGETGVAFF. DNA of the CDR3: TGTGCCAGCAGCTGGGGGGAGACAGGGGTGGCGTTCTTC.

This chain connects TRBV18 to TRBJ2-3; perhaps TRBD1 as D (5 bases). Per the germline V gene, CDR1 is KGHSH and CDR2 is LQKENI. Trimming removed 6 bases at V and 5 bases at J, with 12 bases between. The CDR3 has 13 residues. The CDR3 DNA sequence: TGTGCCAGCTCCTTGGGAAGGGGAGATACGCAGTATTTT. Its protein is CASSLGRGDTQYF.

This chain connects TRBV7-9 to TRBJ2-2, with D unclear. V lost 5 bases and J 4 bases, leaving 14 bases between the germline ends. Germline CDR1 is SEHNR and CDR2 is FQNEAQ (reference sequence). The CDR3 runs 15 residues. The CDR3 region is CASSPQDGPTGELFF. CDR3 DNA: TGTGCCAGCAGCCCCCAAGATGGCCCCACCGGGGAGCTGTTTTTT. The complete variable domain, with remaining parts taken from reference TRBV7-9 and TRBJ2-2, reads DTGVSQNPRHKITKRGQNVTFRCDPISEHNRLYWYRQTLGQGPEFLTYFQNEAQLEKSRLLSDRFSAERPKGSFSTLEIQRTEQGDSAMYLCASSPQDGPTGELFFGEGSRLTVL.

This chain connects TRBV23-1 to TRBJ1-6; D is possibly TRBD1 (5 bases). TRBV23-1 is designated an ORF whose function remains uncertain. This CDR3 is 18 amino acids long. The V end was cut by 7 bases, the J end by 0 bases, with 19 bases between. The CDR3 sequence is CASKRGRLISSYNSPLHF. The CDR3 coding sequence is TGCGCCAGCAAACGGGGGAGGTTGATCAGCTCCTATAATTCACCCCTCCACTTT.

CDR3 bases: TGTGCCAGCAGTCAATCTAACTATGGCTACACCTTC. Translating it yields CASSQSNYGYTF. This chain uses TRBV12-3 or TRBV12-4 with TRBJ1-2; D unresolved. V lost 5 bases, J lost 0 bases, and 4 bases lay in between. The CDR3 runs to 12 residues.

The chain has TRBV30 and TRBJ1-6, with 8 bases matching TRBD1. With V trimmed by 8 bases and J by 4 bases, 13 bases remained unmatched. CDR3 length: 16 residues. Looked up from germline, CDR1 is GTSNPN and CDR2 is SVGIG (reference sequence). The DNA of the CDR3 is TGTGCCGGGCAGCGGACAGGGAGGACGTATAATTCACCCCTCCACTTT. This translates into CAGQRTGRTYNSPLHF.

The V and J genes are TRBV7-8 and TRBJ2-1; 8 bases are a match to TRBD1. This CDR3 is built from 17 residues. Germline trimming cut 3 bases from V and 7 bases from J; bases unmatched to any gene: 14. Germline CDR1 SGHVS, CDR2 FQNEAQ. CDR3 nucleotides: TGTGCCAGCAGCTTCTATCGGAACAGGGGGGATTATAATGAGCAGTTCTTC. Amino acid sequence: CASSFYRNRGDYNEQFF.

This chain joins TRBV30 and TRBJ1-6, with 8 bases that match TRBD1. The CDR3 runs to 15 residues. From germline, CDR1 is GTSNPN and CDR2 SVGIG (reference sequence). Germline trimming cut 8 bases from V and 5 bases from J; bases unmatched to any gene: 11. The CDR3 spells CAGQGADLNNSPLHF. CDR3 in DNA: TGTGCCGGACAGGGCGCCGACCTCAATAATTCACCCCTCCACTTT.

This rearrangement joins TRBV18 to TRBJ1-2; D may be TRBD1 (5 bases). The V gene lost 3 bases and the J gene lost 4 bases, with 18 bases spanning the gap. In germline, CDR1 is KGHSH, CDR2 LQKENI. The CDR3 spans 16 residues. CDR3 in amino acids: CASSPTTGGGSYGYTF. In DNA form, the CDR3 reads TGTGCCAGCTCACCCACCACGGGTGGGGGAAGCTATGGCTACACCTTC.

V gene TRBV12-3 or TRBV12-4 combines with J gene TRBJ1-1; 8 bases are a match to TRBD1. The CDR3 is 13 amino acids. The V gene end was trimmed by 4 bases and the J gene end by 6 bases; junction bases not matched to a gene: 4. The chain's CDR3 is CASSSKTGAEAFF. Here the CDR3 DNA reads TGTGCCAGCAGTTCCAAGACAGGGGCTGAAGCTTTCTTT.

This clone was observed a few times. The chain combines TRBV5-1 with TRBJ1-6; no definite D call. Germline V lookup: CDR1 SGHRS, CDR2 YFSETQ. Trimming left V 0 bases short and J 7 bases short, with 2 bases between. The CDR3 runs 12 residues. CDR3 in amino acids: CASSLGNSPLHF. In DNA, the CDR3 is TGCGCCAGCAGCTTGGGAAATTCACCCCTCCACTTT.

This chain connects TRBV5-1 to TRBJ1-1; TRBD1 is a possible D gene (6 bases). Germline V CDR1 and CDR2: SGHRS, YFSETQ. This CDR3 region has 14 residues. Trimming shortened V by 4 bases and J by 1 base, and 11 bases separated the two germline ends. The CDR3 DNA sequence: TGCGCCAGCAGCCCACAGACAGGGAACACTGAAGCTTTCTTT. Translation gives CASSPQTGNTEAFF. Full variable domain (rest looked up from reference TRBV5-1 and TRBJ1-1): KAGVTQTPRYLIKTRGQQVTLSCSPISGHRSVSWYQQTPGQGLQFLFEYFSETQRNKGNFPGRFSGRQFSNSRSEMNVSTLELGDSALYLCASSPQTGNTEAFFGQGTRLTVV.

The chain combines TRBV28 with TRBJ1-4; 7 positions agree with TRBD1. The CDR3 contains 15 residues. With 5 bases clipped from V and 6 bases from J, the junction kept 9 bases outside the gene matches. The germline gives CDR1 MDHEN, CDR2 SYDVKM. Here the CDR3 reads CASSAPGQSYEKLFF. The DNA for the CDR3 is TGTGCCAGCAGTGCACCGGGACAGAGTTATGAAAAACTGTTTTTT.

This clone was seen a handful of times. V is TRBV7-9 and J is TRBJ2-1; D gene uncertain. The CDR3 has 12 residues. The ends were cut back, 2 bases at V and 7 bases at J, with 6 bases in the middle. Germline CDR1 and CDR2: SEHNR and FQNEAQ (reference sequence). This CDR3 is CASSLLPNEQFF. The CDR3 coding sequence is TGTGCCAGCAGCTTATTGCCGAATGAGCAGTTCTTC.

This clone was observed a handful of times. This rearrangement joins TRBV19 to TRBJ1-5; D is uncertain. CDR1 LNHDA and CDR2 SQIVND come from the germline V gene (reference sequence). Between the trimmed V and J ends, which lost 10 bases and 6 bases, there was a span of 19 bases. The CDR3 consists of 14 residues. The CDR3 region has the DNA TGTGCCACCCGAGGGCAGCAACGTCGTCAGCCCCAGCATTTT. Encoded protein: CATRGQQRRQPQHF.